The sample holds many counts of the clone carrying this TCR beta chain. Its cognate antigen is unknown. Each TCR beta library was made by quantitative 5'-RACE that incorporated molecular barcodes. In TCRdb, the 5' RACE reads were re-called with MiXCR into one record per CDR3 protein. The table lists fewer than 550,000 distinct CDR3 sequences, about 5.7% of them singletons, with under 4.5% in the top ten. This entry comes from a study of CD8 T cells in ankylosing spondylitis. Study outcomes and limitations: Typical of ankylosing spondylitis blood, it appeared, was a TCR beta motif of several highly homologous variants. There were earlier reports of some motif variants in reactive arthritis synovial fluid and blood. Disease-associated clones were reportedly significantly overrepresented in matched ankylosing spondylitis synovial fluid. Disease-linked clones bore a CD8+ phenotype, appearing relatively rarely in peripheral blood.

The TCR originated in a male donor with ankylosing spondylitis. The material sequenced was blood, either unsorted or a sorted T cell fraction (not recorded which).

The CDR3 nucleotides read TGCGCCAGCAGCACCCTCGGGGATACGCAGTATTTT. Translation gives CASSTLGDTQYF. The J gene is TRBJ2-3, the V gene TRBV5-1; D uncertain. Germline lookup yields CDR1 SGHRS and CDR2 YFSETQ. V lost 4 bases, J lost 6 bases, and 9 bases lay in between. The CDR3 runs 12 residues. The full variable domain, its missing parts supplied by reference TRBV5-1 and TRBJ2-3, is KAGVTQTPRYLIKTRGQQVTLSCSPISGHRSVSWYQQTPGQGLQFLFEYFSETQRNKGNFPGRFSGRQFSNSRSEMNVSTLELGDSALYLCASSTLGDTQYFGPGTRLTVL.